This TCR beta chain is drawn from a study of beta chain features in type 1 diabetes. This clone was seen only a few times. Its antigen is unidentified. TCRB transcripts that were expressed got sequenced, as all of the isolated RNA had been reverse transcribed. Assay used: immunoSEQ multiplex PCR; TCRdb lists only in-frame clones, some missing. This table has a few hundred thousand clones, roughly 17% appearing once. General observations from the study: In type 1 diabetes patients, VDJ junctions had fewer insertions; deletions at these junctions were more frequent. Moderate but significant shortening of TCRB CDR3s was recorded in all four CD4+ subsets from Type 1 diabetes patients.

The V end lost 3 bases, the J end lost 5 bases, and 11 bases lay between the germline ends. The CDR3 length is 13 residues. Germline V CDR1 and CDR2: SGHNT, YYREEE (reference sequence). The sequencing input was naive CD4+ T cells from blood. This clonotype was obtained from a man aged 25 to 45 with type 1 diabetes. The V and J genes are TRBV5-4 and TRBJ1-1; D remains ambiguous. DNA for the CDR3: TGTGCCAGCAGCTCCAGGACTATGACTGAAGCTTTCTTT. Encoded protein: CASSSRTMTEAFF.